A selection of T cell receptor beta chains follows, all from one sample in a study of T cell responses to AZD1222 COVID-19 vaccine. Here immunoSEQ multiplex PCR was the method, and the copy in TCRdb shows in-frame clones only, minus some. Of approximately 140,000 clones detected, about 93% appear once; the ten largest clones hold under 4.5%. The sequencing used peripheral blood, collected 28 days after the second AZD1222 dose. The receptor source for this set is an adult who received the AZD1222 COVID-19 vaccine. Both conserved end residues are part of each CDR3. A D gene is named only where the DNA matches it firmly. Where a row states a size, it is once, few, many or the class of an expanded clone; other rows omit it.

CDR3 protein: CASGLVLTSGPYNEQFF
CDR3 DNA: TGTGCTAGTGGTTTGGTACTTACTAGCGGGCCGTACAATGAGCAGTTCTTC
D gene: TRBD2
clone size: NA
V gene: TRBV12-5
J gene: TRBJ2-1

CDR3 protein: CASSLAGGRFYEQYF
CDR3 DNA: TGTGCCAGCAGTTTAGCCGGGGGACGTTTCTACGAGCAGTACTTC
D gene: NA
clone size: NA
V gene: TRBV6-5
J gene: TRBJ2-7

CDR3 protein: CASSLSRGDQPQHF
CDR3 DNA: TGTGCCAGCAGCTTAAGCAGGGGGGATCAGCCCCAGCATTTT
D gene: TRBD1
clone size: NA
V gene: TRBV7-2
J gene: TRBJ1-5

CDR3 protein: CASSPEGADGELFF
CDR3 DNA: TGTGCCAGCTCACCGGAGGGGGCGGACGGGGAGCTGTTTTTT
D gene: NA
clone size: NA
V gene: TRBV18
J gene: TRBJ2-2

CDR3 protein: CASSRGGRADGQYF
CDR3 DNA: TGTGCCAGCAGCCGGGGCGGGAGGGCCGATGGGCAGTACTTC
D gene: TRBD2
clone size: NA
V gene: TRBV7-6
J gene: TRBJ2-7

CDR3 protein: CASSFPATSTTDTQYF
CDR3 DNA: TGTGCCAGCAGCTTTCCCGCGACTAGCACCACAGATACGCAGTATTTT
D gene: TRBD2
clone size: NA
V gene: TRBV7-9
J gene: TRBJ2-3

CDR3 protein: CASSLELAGYNEQFF
CDR3 DNA: TGTGCCAGCAGCTTGGAACTAGCGGGCTACAATGAGCAGTTCTTC
D gene: TRBD2
clone size: few
V gene: TRBV7-3
J gene: TRBJ2-1

CDR3 protein: CASSLAGIGNEKLFF
CDR3 DNA: TGCGCCAGCAGCTTGGCCGGGATTGGTAATGAAAAACTGTTTTTT
D gene: NA
clone size: NA
V gene: TRBV5-1
J gene: TRBJ1-4

CDR3 protein: CASSLFGTEAFF
CDR3 DNA: TGCGCCAGCAGCCTTTTCGGGACTGAAGCTTTCTTT
D gene: NA
clone size: NA
V gene: TRBV4-3
J gene: TRBJ1-1

CDR3 protein: CASSQPSGGNYNEQFF
CDR3 DNA: TGTGCCAGCAGCCAACCTAGCGGAGGAAATTACAATGAGCAGTTCTTC
D gene: TRBD2
clone size: NA
V gene: TRBV16
J gene: TRBJ2-1

CDR3 protein: CASSSFGDGYTF
CDR3 DNA: TGTGCCAGCAGCTCCTTTGGGGATGGCTACACCTTC
D gene: NA
clone size: NA
V gene: TRBV7-6
J gene: TRBJ1-2

CDR3 protein: CASSFRVVHEQFF
CDR3 DNA: TGCGCCAGCAGCTTCAGAGTGGTTCATGAGCAGTTCTTC
D gene: NA
clone size: NA
V gene: TRBV5-1
J gene: TRBJ2-1

CDR3 protein: CASSLRGANEKLFF
CDR3 DNA: TGTGCCAGCAGCTTACGGGGGGCTAATGAAAAACTGTTTTTT
D gene: NA
clone size: NA
V gene: TRBV7-6
J gene: TRBJ1-4

CDR3 protein: CASSYSAGAGELFF
CDR3 DNA: TGTGCCAGCAGTTACTCGGCGGGAGCCGGGGAGCTGTTTTTT
D gene: TRBD2
clone size: once
V gene: TRBV6-2/TRBV6-3
J gene: TRBJ2-2

CDR3 protein: CASSVDRDPYEQYF
CDR3 DNA: TGTGCCAGCAGCGTAGATAGGGACCCCTACGAGCAGTACTTC
D gene: NA
clone size: NA
V gene: TRBV9
J gene: TRBJ2-7

CDR3 protein: CASIHKGLRVTGANVLTF
CDR3 DNA: TGTGCCAGTATCCATAAGGGGCTTCGGGTTACTGGGGCCAACGTCCTGACTTTC
D gene: NA
clone size: NA
V gene: TRBV19
J gene: TRBJ2-6

CDR3 protein: CASSSRDSYGYTF
CDR3 DNA: TGTGCCAGCAGTTCCCGGGACAGCTATGGCTACACCTTC
D gene: TRBD1
clone size: NA
V gene: TRBV12-3/TRBV12-4
J gene: TRBJ1-2

CDR3 protein: CASSFTSGSTNEQFF
CDR3 DNA: TGTGCCAGCAGCTTCACTAGCGGGAGTACGAATGAGCAGTTCTTC
D gene: TRBD2
clone size: NA
V gene: TRBV5-4
J gene: TRBJ2-1

CDR3 protein: CASSRRMGENTEAFF
CDR3 DNA: TGTGCCAGCAGTCGGAGAATGGGGGAGAACACTGAAGCTTTCTTT
D gene: NA
clone size: NA
V gene: TRBV6-5
J gene: TRBJ1-1

CDR3 protein: CASSPRHDLSNQPQHF
CDR3 DNA: TGTGCCAGCTCACCAAGACACGATCTTAGCAATCAGCCCCAGCATTTT
D gene: NA
clone size: once
V gene: TRBV18
J gene: TRBJ1-5

CDR3 protein: CASRIRQGMNEQFF
CDR3 DNA: TGCGCCAGCAGAATTCGACAGGGGATGAATGAGCAGTTCTTC
D gene: TRBD1
clone size: few
V gene: TRBV23-1
J gene: TRBJ2-1

CDR3 protein: CSAQFQETQYF
CDR3 DNA: TGCAGTGCTCAGTTCCAAGAGACCCAGTACTTC
D gene: NA
clone size: NA
V gene: TRBV20-1
J gene: TRBJ2-5

CDR3 protein: CASSMGSTLYNEQFF
CDR3 DNA: TGTGCCAGTAGTATGGGGTCGACGCTCTACAATGAGCAGTTCTTC
D gene: NA
clone size: NA
V gene: TRBV19
J gene: TRBJ2-1

CDR3 protein: CASSFSGGNEQFF
CDR3 DNA: TGTGCCAGCAGTTTTAGTGGGGGGAATGAGCAGTTCTTC
D gene: NA
clone size: NA
V gene: TRBV28
J gene: TRBJ2-1

CDR3 protein: CASRVRNTGELFF
CDR3 DNA: TGTGCCAGCAGGGTCAGGAACACCGGGGAGCTGTTTTTT
D gene: NA
clone size: NA
V gene: TRBV27
J gene: TRBJ2-2

CDR3 protein: CASSAGRVSTGELFF
CDR3 DNA: TGTGCCAGCAGCGCCGGTAGGGTTTCAACCGGGGAGCTGTTTTTT
D gene: NA
clone size: NA
V gene: TRBV7-3
J gene: TRBJ2-2